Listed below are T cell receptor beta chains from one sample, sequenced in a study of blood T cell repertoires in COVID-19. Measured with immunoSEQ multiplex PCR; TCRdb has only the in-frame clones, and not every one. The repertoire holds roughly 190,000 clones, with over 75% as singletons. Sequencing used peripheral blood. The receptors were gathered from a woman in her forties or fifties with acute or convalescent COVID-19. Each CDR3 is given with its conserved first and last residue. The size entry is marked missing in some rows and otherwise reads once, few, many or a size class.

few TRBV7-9 CASSFQAGGNTIYF
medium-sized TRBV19 CASSISGGRANEQFF
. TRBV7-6 CASNPPRGSSYNEQFF
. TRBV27 CASSFGTDSNLYEQYF
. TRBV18 CASTNRGRTETQYF
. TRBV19 CASSMGSPTQGYYEQYF
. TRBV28 CASSASERGSTEAFF
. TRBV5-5 CASSLGGQDTIYF
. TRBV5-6 CASSSLRQGSNQPQHF
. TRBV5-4 CASCRGSDANYGYTF
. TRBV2 CASRGGPGNTIYF
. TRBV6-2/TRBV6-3 CASSFSPGKGAGETQYF
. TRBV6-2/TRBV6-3 CASSYIRSQETQYF
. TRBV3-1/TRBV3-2 CASSQGRKVYEQYF
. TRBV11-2 CASSLVGGQGAGGYTF
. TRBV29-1 CSVDFIRGEQYF
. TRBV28 CASSFRLSSGNTIYF
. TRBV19 CASSRSPWGDTEAFF
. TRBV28 CASSFRWRSSGETQYF
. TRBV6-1 CASSDPPSGGLRETQYF
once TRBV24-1 CATKGAANEKLFF
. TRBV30 CAWSEGAGPNQPQHF
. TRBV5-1 CASSRELAGGTDTQYF
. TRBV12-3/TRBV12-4 CASSLVGGLEAFF
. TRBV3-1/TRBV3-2 CASSQGGGTSKTYNEQFF
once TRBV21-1 CASSTPAEEREQYF
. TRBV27 CASSFRGWHEKLFF
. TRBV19 CASMRRQGNEQYF
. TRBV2 CASGAGGNQPQHF
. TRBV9 CASSLEPSNQPQHF
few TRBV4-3 CASSQEGRADTEAFF
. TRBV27 CASTGWGGAATEAFF
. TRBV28 CASSLGGVRGLSSPLHF
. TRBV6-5 CASSYPGQPQRQYF
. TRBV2 CASSLGGAGAETQYF
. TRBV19 CASSIQGQSYEQYF
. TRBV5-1 CASSLTEPTGVYTDTQYF
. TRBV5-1 CASSRTETNYGYTF
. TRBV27 CASSPSRGNTIYF
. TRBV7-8 CASSLGLAMRSEQYF
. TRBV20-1 CSALQNSPLHF
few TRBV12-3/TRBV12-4 CASSHEDTYGYTF
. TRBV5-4 CASSLEARGSPEAFF
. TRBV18 CASSEGRVNEQFF
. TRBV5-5 CASSLGYGQNNGYTF
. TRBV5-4 CASSPPVSNEQFF
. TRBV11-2 CASTWGHSAYEQYF
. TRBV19 CASSLGTSGRGNEQFF
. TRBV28 CASSLPGLAGQETQYF
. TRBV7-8 CASSLDGTGHQPQHF
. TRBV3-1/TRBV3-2 CASSQAFSEGREQYF
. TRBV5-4 CASSLGLRTNYGYTF
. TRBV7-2 CASSLGTGTTGELFF